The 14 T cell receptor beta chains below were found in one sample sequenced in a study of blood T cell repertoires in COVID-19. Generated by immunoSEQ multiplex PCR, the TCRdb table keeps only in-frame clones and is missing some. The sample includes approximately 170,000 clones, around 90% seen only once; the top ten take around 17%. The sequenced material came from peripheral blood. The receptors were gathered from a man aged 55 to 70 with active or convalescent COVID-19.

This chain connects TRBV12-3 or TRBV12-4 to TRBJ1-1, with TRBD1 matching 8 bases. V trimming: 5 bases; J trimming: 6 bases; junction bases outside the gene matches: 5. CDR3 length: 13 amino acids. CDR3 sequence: CASSLQGEPEAFF. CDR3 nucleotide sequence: TGTGCCAGCAGTCTACAGGGGGAGCCTGAAGCTTTCTTT.

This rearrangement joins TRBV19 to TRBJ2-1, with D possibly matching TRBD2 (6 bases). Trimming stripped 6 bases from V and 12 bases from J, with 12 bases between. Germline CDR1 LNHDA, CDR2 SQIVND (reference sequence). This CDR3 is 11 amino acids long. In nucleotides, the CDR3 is TGTGCCAGTAGGGAGGGGCAGGGGCAGTTCTTC. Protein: CASREGQGQFF. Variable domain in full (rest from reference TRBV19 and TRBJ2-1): DGGITQSPKYLFRKEGQNVTLSCEQNLNHDAMYWYRQDPGQGLRLIYYSQIVNDFQKGDIAEGYSVSREKKESFPLTVTSAQKNPTAFYLCASREGQGQFFGPGTRLTVL.

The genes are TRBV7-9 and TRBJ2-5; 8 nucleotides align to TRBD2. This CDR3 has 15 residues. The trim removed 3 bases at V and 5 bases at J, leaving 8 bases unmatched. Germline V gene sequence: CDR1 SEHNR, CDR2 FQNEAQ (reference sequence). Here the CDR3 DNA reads TGTGCCAGCAGCTTTAGCGGGGTCCTCCGGGAGACCCAGTACTTC. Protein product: CASSFSGVLRETQYF.

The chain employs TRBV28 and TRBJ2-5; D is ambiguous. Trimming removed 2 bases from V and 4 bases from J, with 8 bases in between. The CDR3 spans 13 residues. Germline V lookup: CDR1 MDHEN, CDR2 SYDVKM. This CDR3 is CASSLAGIETQYF. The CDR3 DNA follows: TGTGCCAGCAGTTTAGCCGGTATAGAGACCCAGTACTTC.

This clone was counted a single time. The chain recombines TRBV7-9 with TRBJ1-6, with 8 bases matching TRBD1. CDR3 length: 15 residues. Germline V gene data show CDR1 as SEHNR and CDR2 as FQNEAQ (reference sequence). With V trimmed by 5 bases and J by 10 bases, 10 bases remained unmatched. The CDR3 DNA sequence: TGTGCCAGCAGCCAAAACAGGGGGGTCCTCTCACCCCTCCACTTT. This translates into CASSQNRGVLSPLHF.

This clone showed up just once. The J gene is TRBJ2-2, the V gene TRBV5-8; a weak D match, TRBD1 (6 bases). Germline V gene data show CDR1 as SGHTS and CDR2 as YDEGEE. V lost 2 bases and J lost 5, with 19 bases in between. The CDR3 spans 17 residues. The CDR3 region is CASSFIQLGALTGELFF. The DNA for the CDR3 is TGTGCCAGCAGCTTTATTCAACTGGGGGCCTTAACCGGGGAGCTGTTTTTT.

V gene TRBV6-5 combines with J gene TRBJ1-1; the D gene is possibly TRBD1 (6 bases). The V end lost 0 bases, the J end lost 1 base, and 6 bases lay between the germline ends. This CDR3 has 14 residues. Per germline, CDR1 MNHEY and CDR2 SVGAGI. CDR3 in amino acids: CASSYSGANTEAFF. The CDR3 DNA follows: TGTGCCAGCAGTTACTCGGGGGCGAACACTGAAGCTTTCTTT.

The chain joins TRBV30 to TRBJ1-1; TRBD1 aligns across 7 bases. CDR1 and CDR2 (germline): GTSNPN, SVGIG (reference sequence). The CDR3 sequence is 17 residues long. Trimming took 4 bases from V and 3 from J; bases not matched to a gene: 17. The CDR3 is CAWTGPAGTDIDTEAFF. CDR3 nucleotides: TGTGCCTGGACCGGTCCCGCCGGGACAGATATTGACACTGAAGCTTTCTTT.

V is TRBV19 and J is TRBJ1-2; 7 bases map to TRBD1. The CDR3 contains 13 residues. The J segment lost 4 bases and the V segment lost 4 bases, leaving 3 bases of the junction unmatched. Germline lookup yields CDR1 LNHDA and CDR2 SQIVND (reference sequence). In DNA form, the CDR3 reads TGTGCCAGTAGTAGGGGACAGAGCTATGGCTACACCTTC. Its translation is CASSRGQSYGYTF.

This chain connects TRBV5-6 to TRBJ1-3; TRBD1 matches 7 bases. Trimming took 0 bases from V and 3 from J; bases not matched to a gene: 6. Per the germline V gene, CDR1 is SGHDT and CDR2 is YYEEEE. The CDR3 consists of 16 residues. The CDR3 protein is CASSLAYRQGGNTIYF. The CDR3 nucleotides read TGTGCCAGCAGCTTGGCCTATCGACAGGGTGGAAACACCATATATTTT.

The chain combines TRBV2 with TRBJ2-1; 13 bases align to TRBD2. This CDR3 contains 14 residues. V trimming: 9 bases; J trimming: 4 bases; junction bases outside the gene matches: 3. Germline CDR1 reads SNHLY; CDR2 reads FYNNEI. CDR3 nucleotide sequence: TGTGCCAGTGGGACTAGCGGGGTATACAATGAGCAGTTCTTC. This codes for CASGTSGVYNEQFF.

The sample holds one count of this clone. The CDR3 spells CASSFSGDTEAFF. The CDR3 DNA follows: TGTGCCAGCAGCTTTTCCGGGGACACTGAAGCTTTCTTT. V and J are TRBV5-6 and TRBJ1-1; D remains ambiguous. Looked up from germline, CDR1 is SGHDT and CDR2 is YYEEEE. CDR3 length: 13 residues. The ends were cut back, 2 bases at V and 3 bases at J, with 8 bases in the middle.

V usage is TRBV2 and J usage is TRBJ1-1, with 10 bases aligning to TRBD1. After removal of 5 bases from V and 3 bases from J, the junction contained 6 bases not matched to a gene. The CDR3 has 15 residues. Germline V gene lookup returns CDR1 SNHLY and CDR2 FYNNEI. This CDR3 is CASSNLDRGYTEAFF. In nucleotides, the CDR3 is TGTGCCAGCAGTAATTTGGACAGGGGGTACACTGAAGCTTTCTTT.

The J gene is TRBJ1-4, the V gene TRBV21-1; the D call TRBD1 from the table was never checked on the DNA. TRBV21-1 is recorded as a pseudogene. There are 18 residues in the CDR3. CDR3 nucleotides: TGTGCCAGCAGCAAATTTAGGGGGCAGGGGGCGAATAATGAAAAACTGTTTTTT. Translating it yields CASSKFRGQGANNEKLFF.